One sample yielded the 22 T cell receptor beta chains listed below, sequenced in a study of identical twins. TCRdb recomputed calls from the 5' RACE reads with MiXCR, one row per CDR3 protein. The profile shows some 270,000 distinct CDR3 sequences, about 9% of them singletons. These data were likewise used in another study, on yellow fever vaccine responses in identical twins.

Sequencing used CD8+ T cells sorted from blood. The receptors were sampled from a woman aged 18-35 years in good health.

This clonotype turned up a few times. The junction and the germline gene differ at one end; a read error may be behind it. The chain uses TRBV5-6 and TRBJ1-1; 8 bases line up with TRBD1. This CDR3 contains 14 residues. Germline CDR1 and CDR2: SGHDT and YYEEEE. The CDR3 DNA reads TGTGCCAGCAGCACGGACAGGGTGCCCACTGAGGCTTTCTTT. Protein: CASSTDRVPTEAFF.

The chain joins TRBV4-3 to TRBJ2-2, with 10 nucleotides matching TRBD2. V lost 1 base and J lost 8; bases outside the gene matches: 10. The CDR3 runs 17 residues. Germline CDR1 LGHNA, CDR2 YSLEER. The DNA of the CDR3 is TGCGCCAGCAGCCAAGGAGGTTCTAGCGGGAGTTGGGGGGAGCTGTTTTTT. Amino acid sequence: CASSQGGSSGSWGELFF.

This clonotype was recorded many times. The J gene is TRBJ2-7, the V gene TRBV20-1; tentative D call: TRBD1 (6 bases). Germline loops: CDR1 DFQATT, CDR2 SNEGSKA (reference sequence). Trimming stripped 7 bases from V and 4 bases from J, with 20 bases between. CDR3 length equals 14 residues. This CDR3 is CSVVSGHQVYEQYF. The CDR3 DNA reads as TGCAGTGTAGTGTCGGGACACCAAGTATACGAGCAGTACTTC.

This clonotype was seen only a few times. The rearrangement links TRBV7-2 to TRBJ2-5; 9 bases map to TRBD1. The CDR3 has 14 residues. V was pared by 8 bases and J by 10 bases, with 14 bases of the junction left unmatched. Germline CDR1 and CDR2: SGHTA and FQGNSA. The CDR3 bases are TGTGCCAGCTCGGAGACAGGGGGAATCCCAATCCAGTACTTC. Residues: CASSETGGIPIQYF.

Concerning this clonotype: At one end, the junction sequence differs from germline, possibly due to a read error. The gene calls are TRBV4-1 and TRBJ2-7; D unresolved. Germline V lookup: CDR1 MGHRA, CDR2 YSYEKL. The length of the CDR3 is 13 residues. The CDR3 sequence is CTSSQVGSYEQYF. CDR3 nucleotide sequence: TGCACCAGCAGCCAGGTGGGATCATACGAGCAGTACTTC.

The V call is TRBV7-8, the J call TRBJ2-3, with TRBD2 matching 8 bases. The germline CDR1 and CDR2 sequences are SGHVS and FQNEAQ. V lost 5 bases, J lost 2 bases, and 9 bases stayed unmatched. CDR3 size: 16 residues. The CDR3 spells CASSVVGAGVTDTQYF. The CDR3, as DNA: TGTGCCAGCAGCGTAGTTGGAGCGGGGGTCACAGATACGCAGTATTTT.

This clonotype was seen more than once but under ten times. The chain links TRBV2 to TRBJ2-3, with 11 bases matching TRBD2. Germline CDR1 reads SNHLY; CDR2 reads FYNNEI. J was trimmed by 2 bases and V by 10 bases; bases with no gene match: 5. CDR3 length: 14 amino acids. The CDR3 DNA sequence: TGTGCCACCGGGACTAGCGGCCACACAGATACGCAGTATTTT. Translating it yields CATGTSGHTDTQYF.

This clonotype appeared a few times. The chain employs TRBV28 and TRBJ2-7, with 12 bases fitting TRBD2. CDR3 length equals 19 residues. CDR1 and CDR2 (germline): MDHEN, SYDVKM. The V segment lost 8 bases and the J segment 0 bases; nucleotides outside the gene matches: 17. This chain's CDR3 is CASRTSGASVELSSYEQYF. In DNA, the CDR3 is TGTGCCAGCCGGACTAGCGGGGCCTCGGTTGAGCTCAGCTCCTACGAGCAGTACTTC. Based on the CDR3 plus reference TRBV28 and TRBJ2-7, the full variable domain is DVKVTQSSRYLVKRTGEKVFLECVQDMDHENMFWYRQDPGLGLRLIYFSYDVKMKEKGDIPEGYSVSREKKERFSLILESASTNQTSMYLCASRTSGASVELSSYEQYFGPGTRLTVT.

This clonotype was found many times. V gene TRBV2 combines with J gene TRBJ2-5; either TRBD1 or TRBD2 may fit D (6 bases each). The CDR3 covers 15 residues. V was clipped by 7 bases and J by 2 bases, with 17 bases between them. Germline V gives CDR1 SNHLY, CDR2 FYNNEI. As DNA, the CDR3 is TGTGCCAGCATCGGACCGGGGGCCGATCAAGAGACCCAGTACTTC. It translates to CASIGPGADQETQYF.

The chain is built from TRBV7-8 and TRBJ2-5, with D possibly being TRBD2 (5 bases). V gave up 1 base and J gave up 5 bases, with 17 bases separating them. The germline V gene encodes CDR1 SGHVS and CDR2 FQNEAQ. The CDR3 extends over 16 amino acids. CDR3 sequence: CASSLGPDFMGETQYF. CDR3 sequence (DNA): TGTGCCAGCAGCTTAGGGCCGGACTTCATGGGGGAGACCCAGTACTTC.

The sample holds many counts of this clonotype. This chain connects TRBV6-9 to TRBJ2-7; no firm D call. With 6 bases removed from V and 6 bases from J, the gap between germline ends came to 12 bases. The CDR3 consists of 12 residues. CDR1 is MNHGY, CDR2 SVAAGI, per germline. CDR3 residues: CASSTYPLEQYF. The CDR3, as DNA: TGTGCCAGCAGCACCTACCCTCTCGAGCAGTACTTC.

V is TRBV25-1 and J is TRBJ2-1; perhaps TRBD2 as D (6 bases). V shed 3 bases and J shed 3 bases, with 9 bases lying between them. Germline assignment: CDR1 MGHDK and CDR2 SYGVNS. CDR3 length: 14 residues. The CDR3 region is CASSDAGYYNEQFF. The CDR3 DNA is TGTGCCAGCAGTGACGCGGGATACTACAATGAGCAGTTCTTC.

This clonotype was recorded many times. The gene calls are TRBV12-3 or TRBV12-4 and TRBJ1-5, with D maybe TRBD1 (6 bases). The CDR3 is made up of 15 amino acids. V was shortened by 5 bases and J by 7 bases, with 18 bases between the two germline ends. The chain's CDR3 is CASSPAAGTSQPQHF. The CDR3 nucleotides read TGTGCCAGCAGTCCAGCCGCCGGGACAAGCCAGCCCCAGCATTTT.

This clonotype turned up a few times. The V call is TRBV27, the J call TRBJ2-7, with D maybe TRBD1 (5 bases). V dropped 2 bases and J dropped 3 bases, with 11 bases sitting between them. The CDR3 extends over 14 amino acids. Germline loops: CDR1 MNHEY, CDR2 SMNVEV (reference sequence). The CDR3 sequence is CASSLRGVGYEQYF. CDR3 nucleotides: TGTGCCAGCAGTTTAAGGGGCGTAGGCTACGAGCAGTACTTC.

This clonotype came up a few times. A junction end diverges from the germline sequence, so it may reflect a read error. The chain uses TRBV7-9 and TRBJ2-7; D is uncertain. The germline V gene encodes CDR1 SEHNR and CDR2 FQNEAQ (reference sequence). CDR3 length: 11 residues. Written as DNA, the CDR3 is TGTGCCAGCAGCCTAACCTACGAGCAGTGCTTC. Amino acids: CASSLTYEQCF.

This clonotype was counted between two and nine times. The chain couples TRBV9 to TRBJ1-5; D not resolved. Germline CDR1 and CDR2: SGDLS and YYNGEE. This CDR3 has 15 amino acids. The V end was cut by 0 bases, the J end by 4 bases, with 11 bases between. In nucleotides, the CDR3 is TGTGCCAGCAGCGTAGGCGGGTTCCTAAATCAGCCCCAGCATTTT. Protein: CASSVGGFLNQPQHF.

The V and J genes are TRBV7-9 and TRBJ2-2; TRBD2 agrees at 7 bases. This CDR3 contains 16 residues. J gave up 1 base and V 5 bases, and 7 bases lay outside the gene matches. Germline CDR1 reads SEHNR; CDR2 reads FQNEAQ (reference sequence). The CDR3 reads CASSPRGDVNTGELFF. The CDR3 nucleotides read TGTGCCAGCAGCCCTCGGGGGGATGTGAACACCGGGGAGCTGTTTTTT.

This clonotype was seen at least ten times. The rearrangement joins TRBV5-5 to TRBJ1-5; D is ambiguous. Germline loops: CDR1 SGHKS, CDR2 YYEKEE (reference sequence). There are 16 residues in the CDR3. With 0 bases removed from V and 2 bases from J, the gap between germline ends came to 12 bases. The CDR3 DNA reads as TGTGCCAGCAGCTTGGATGAGGGATGGGGCAATCAGCCCCAGCATTTT. It specifies CASSLDEGWGNQPQHF.

The sample holds many counts of this clonotype. This chain links TRBV4-1 with TRBJ2-1; TRBD2 matches 9 bases. The V gene end was trimmed by 0 bases and the J gene end by 4 bases; junction bases not matched to a gene: 4. CDR1 MGHRA and CDR2 YSYEKL come from the germline V gene. This CDR3 contains 16 residues. The chain's CDR3 is CASSQDASGIYNEQFF. Written as DNA, the CDR3 is TGCGCCAGCAGCCAAGACGCTAGCGGGATTTACAATGAGCAGTTCTTC.

This clonotype was found a few times. The CDR3: CASSSGQGFPEQYF. CDR3 DNA sequence: TGTGCCAGCAGTTCTGGACAGGGGTTTCCCGAGCAGTACTTC. The genes are TRBV27 and TRBJ2-7; the match to TRBD1 covers 9 bases. The J segment lost 6 bases and the V segment lost 4 bases, leaving 7 bases of the junction unmatched. This CDR3 has 14 amino acids. CDR1 is MNHEY and CDR2 is SMNVEV in the germline V gene (reference sequence).

This clonotype has more than one count but fewer than ten. The rearrangement uses TRBV27 and TRBJ1-6; D gene uncertain. Germline CDR1 and CDR2: MNHEY and SMNVEV (reference sequence). The CDR3 is 12 residues long. Trimming stripped 5 bases from V and 9 bases from J, with 8 bases between. CDR3 sequence (DNA): TGTGCCAGCAGTCTAACCAGTTCACCCCTCCACTTT. This encodes CASSLTSSPLHF.

This chain joins TRBV5-1 and TRBJ2-2, with 7 bases identical to TRBD1. CDR1 is SGHRS and CDR2 is YFSETQ in the germline V gene. The CDR3 is made up of 16 amino acids. Trimming took 2 bases from V and 2 from J; bases not matched to a gene: 6. Here the CDR3 DNA reads TGCGCCAGCAGCTTCCCTGGGACAGACAACACCGGGGAGCTGTTTTTT. Translating it yields CASSFPGTDNTGELFF.